The sequence of this TCR beta chain was determined in a study of memory CD4+ T cells and cytomegalovirus serostatus. Turning to the study itself: This sample comes from healthy Belgian adults, 9 CMV seropositive, around 26 seronegative.

TCRdb's table, derived via immunoSEQ multiplex PCR, lists solely in-frame clones and lacks some. The profile shows some 45,000 clones, around four fifths of them singletons. Whole-study results and caveats: Suggested: most of the CMV-linked TCR signature lies in CD4+ memory cells. Of under 200 reported CMV TCRbeta sequences, under 70 were found in memory CD4+ repertoires.

Looked up from germline, CDR1 is LNHDA and CDR2 is SQIVND (reference sequence). This CDR3 is built from 16 residues. The V end lost 7 bases, the J end lost 0 bases, and 18 bases lay between the germline ends. This clone occurred once. Its target is not known. The sort gate was single viable CD3+CD4+CD8-CD45RO+ cells for memory CD4+ T cells. CMV serostatus came from serum IgG against pp150, pp28, p38, p52. The chain is built from TRBV19 and TRBJ1-2; perhaps TRBD1 as D (5 bases). The TCR sequence derives from an adult in good health and CMV-seropositive. The specimen sequenced was memory CD4+ T cells from blood. The CDR3 DNA reads TGTGCCAGTAATCGGTTCGGGGACCCATCTAACTATGGCTACACCTTC. Protein: CASNRFGDPSNYGYTF.